The 20 T cell receptor beta chains given below trace back to one sample, sequenced in a study of T-cell memory formation after mild COVID-19. TCRdb re-called the 5' RACE reads with MiXCR, one entry per CDR3 protein. Of 250,000 or so distinct CDR3 sequences listed, roughly 10% are singletons. Sequenced sample: PBMCs or a T cell subset sorted from them (not recorded which). The receptors originated from a man in his late teens or twenties who had mild COVID-19 (a few samples of this study predate the infection). Cell type and time point are not known.

This clonotype was counted only a few times. The V call is TRBV5-1, the J call TRBJ2-7, with TRBD2 matching 12 bases. The V gene's germline CDR1 is SGHRS and CDR2 YFSETQ. This CDR3 is 16 amino acids long. Losses at the gene ends were 1 base for V and 0 bases for J; bases not matched to a gene: 2. This chain's CDR3 is CASSLLAGGSSYEQYF. For the CDR3, the DNA is TGCGCCAGCAGCTTGCTAGCGGGGGGGAGCTCCTACGAGCAGTACTTC. Complete variable domain (other parts from reference TRBV5-1 and TRBJ2-7): KAGVTQTPRYLIKTRGQQVTLSCSPISGHRSVSWYQQTPGQGLQFLFEYFSETQRNKGNFPGRFSGRQFSNSRSEMNVSTLELGDSALYLCASSLLAGGSSYEQYFGPGTRLTVT.

The rearrangement joins TRBV5-6 to TRBJ2-5; D not certain. The V end was cut by 3 bases, the J end by 6 bases, with 6 bases between. The CDR3 has 11 residues. Germline V gene lookup returns CDR1 SGHDT and CDR2 YYEEEE. CDR3 DNA sequence: TGTGCCAGCAGCTCTTATAAGACCCAGTACTTC. Protein product: CASSSYKTQYF.

The chain recombines TRBV10-3 with TRBJ2-2; 8 bases map to TRBD1. After removal of 0 bases from V and 4 bases from J, the junction contained 4 bases not matched to a gene. This CDR3 spans 16 amino acids. The germline CDR1 and CDR2 sequences are ENHRY and SYGVKD. CDR3 protein: CAISESLQGVTGELFF. CDR3 DNA sequence: TGTGCCATCAGTGAGTCGCTACAGGGGGTCACCGGGGAGCTGTTTTTT.

This clonotype was recorded at least ten times. This rearrangement joins TRBV7-3 to TRBJ2-5; no clear D gene. Trimming pared 0 bases from V and 7 bases from J, leaving 12 bases between. The CDR3 is made up of 14 amino acids. CDR1 is SGHTA and CDR2 is FQGTGA in the germline V gene. The CDR3 nucleotides are TGTGCCAGCAGCTTAACCGGCGGAATGGCGACCCAGTACTTC. Translating it yields CASSLTGGMATQYF.

The chain employs TRBV6-2 or TRBV6-3 and TRBJ2-5; D unresolved. The germline V and J ends were trimmed by 6 bases and 2 bases, with 13 bases remaining between them. The CDR3 loop spans 14 amino acids. CDR1 and CDR2 (germline): MNHEY, SVGEGT. The CDR3 DNA reads as TGTGCCAGCAGCTCTTGGCCAGATCAAGAGACCCAGTACTTC. Residues: CASSSWPDQETQYF.

The V and J genes are TRBV4-3 and TRBJ2-3; 14 nucleotides agree with TRBD2. There are 18 residues in the CDR3. V dropped 1 base and J dropped 2; count of bases not matched to a gene: 5. Germline V CDR1 and CDR2: LGHNA, YSLEER. CDR3 DNA: TGCGCCAGCAGCCAAGGACTAGCGGGGGGGCAGATCACAGATACGCAGTATTTT. Encoded protein: CASSQGLAGGQITDTQYF.

This clonotype was seen only a few times. V and J are TRBV6-1 and TRBJ2-7; 10 bases map to TRBD1. The CDR3 covers 15 residues. J gave up 2 bases and V 1 base, and 2 bases lay outside the gene matches. Germline CDR1 is MNHNS and CDR2 is SASEGT. The CDR3 DNA is TGTGCCAGCAGTGAAGATGGGACAGGGGCCTACGAGCAGTACTTC. This codes for CASSEDGTGAYEQYF.

V gene TRBV6-2 or TRBV6-3 combines with J gene TRBJ2-1, with 12 bases identical to TRBD2. The CDR3 is made up of 15 amino acids. Per the germline V gene, CDR1 is MNHEY and CDR2 is SVGEGT. V lost 8 bases to trimming and J lost 5 bases; unmatched junction nucleotides: 7. CDR3 residues: CASGGGTSGHNEQFF. The CDR3 DNA sequence: TGTGCCAGCGGAGGTGGGACTAGCGGGCACAATGAGCAGTTCTTC.

This clonotype was seen repeatedly, ten times or more. CDR3 bases: TGTGCCAGCAGCCTGACTAGCGGTGATTACAATGAGCAGTTCTTC. Its protein product is CASSLTSGDYNEQFF. V and J are TRBV9 and TRBJ2-1, with 9 bases lining up with TRBD2. The V and J ends lost 4 bases and 4 bases, in that order; junction bases with no gene match: 6. The CDR3 consists of 15 residues. Germline V gives CDR1 SGDLS, CDR2 YYNGEE. The whole variable domain, filled in from reference TRBV9 and TRBJ2-1, reads DSGVTQTPKHLITATGQRVTLRCSPRSGDLSVYWYQQSLDQGLQFLIQYYNGEERAKGNILERFSAQQFPDLHSELNLSSLELGDSALYFCASSLTSGDYNEQFFGPGTRLTVL.

V is TRBV24-1 and J is TRBJ2-2; no clear D. Germline V lookup: CDR1 KGHDR, CDR2 SFDVKD. The CDR3 length is 11 residues. V lost 1 base, J lost 7 bases, and 0 bases lay in between. CDR3 protein: CATSDFGELFF. The CDR3 bases are TGTGCCACCAGTGATTTCGGGGAGCTGTTTTTT.

This clonotype was observed a few times. The gene calls are TRBV6-5 and TRBJ1-5; a possible D gene is TRBD1 (5 bases). The CDR3 is 13 amino acids. The germline CDR1 and CDR2 sequences are MNHEY and SVGAGI. V gave up 7 bases and J gave up 3 bases, with 10 bases separating them. The CDR3 DNA follows: TGTGCCAGCATTAGACAGATCAATCAGCCCCAGCATTTT. Encoded protein: CASIRQINQPQHF.

This chain links TRBV2 with TRBJ1-5; D might be TRBD1 (5 bases). Looked up from germline, CDR1 is SNHLY and CDR2 is FYNNEI. The germline V and J ends were trimmed by 4 bases and 0 bases, with 10 bases remaining between them. The CDR3 runs 15 residues. The CDR3: CASSGGSLSNQPQHF. CDR3 coding DNA: TGTGCCAGCAGTGGGGGCAGCCTTAGCAATCAGCCCCAGCATTTT.

The chain employs TRBV15 and TRBJ2-7; no clear D gene. Trimming shortened V by 1 base and J by 7 bases, and 8 bases separated the two germline ends. The CDR3 has 12 residues. The germline gives CDR1 LNHNV, CDR2 YYDKDF (reference sequence). Here the CDR3 reads CATSRAEEEQYF. CDR3 bases: TGTGCCACCAGCAGAGCCGAGGAAGAGCAGTACTTC.

The chain is built from TRBV2 and TRBJ2-3; D might be TRBD2 (5 bases). Looked up from germline, CDR1 is SNHLY and CDR2 is FYNNEI. The CDR3 covers 13 residues. V was shortened by 7 bases and J by 5 bases, with 13 bases between the two germline ends. DNA of the CDR3: TGTGCCAGCAACTCCCACGAGGGAGATACGCAGTATTTT. Translating it yields CASNSHEGDTQYF.

J is TRBJ2-7 and V is TRBV30, with 8 bases matching TRBD1. Germline values: CDR1 GTSNPN, CDR2 SVGIG (reference sequence). The CDR3 covers 12 residues. Trimming at V came to 6 bases and at J to 6 bases, leaving 7 bases not matched to a gene. The CDR3, as DNA: TGTGCCTGCGACAGGGGTGGTTCCGAGCAGTACTTC. Its protein product is CACDRGGSEQYF.

This clonotype was seen at least ten times. This chain connects TRBV24-1 to TRBJ1-1, with a possible D match to TRBD1 (6 bases). CDR1 is KGHDR and CDR2 is SFDVKD in the germline V gene. Trimming pared 3 bases from V and 9 bases from J, leaving 10 bases between. The CDR3 loop spans 12 amino acids. CDR3 DNA sequence: TGTGCCACCAGTGATCCAAGGGGGAAAGCTTTCTTT. Protein: CATSDPRGKAFF.

This clonotype occurred a few times. The chain employs TRBV12-3 or TRBV12-4 and TRBJ2-3; 7 bases agree with TRBD2. The CDR3 has 15 residues. V lost 3 bases to trimming and J lost 1 base; unmatched junction nucleotides: 4. The CDR3 region is CASSFPAGGTDTQYF. The CDR3 DNA is TGTGCCAGCAGTTTCCCGGCGGGGGGCACAGATACGCAGTATTTT.

V usage is TRBV20-1 and J usage is TRBJ2-7; tentatively, D is TRBD2 (5 bases). This CDR3 is built from 13 residues. Germline assignment: CDR1 DFQATT and CDR2 SNEGSKA (reference sequence). V dropped 6 bases and J dropped 1 base, with 13 bases sitting between them. This CDR3 is CSAKREMSYEQYF. The CDR3 DNA reads TGCAGTGCAAAGAGGGAAATGTCCTACGAGCAGTACTTC.

In this sample, this clonotype turned up many times. The rearrangement links TRBV7-2 to TRBJ1-6, with D possibly matching TRBD1 (5 bases). The ends were cut back, 1 base at V and 10 bases at J, with 14 bases in the middle. The V gene's germline CDR1 is SGHTA and CDR2 FQGNSA. CDR3 length: 15 residues. The CDR3 nucleotides are TGTGCCAGCAGCTTAGAGGCAGGGATAATATCACCCCTCCACTTT. Amino acid sequence: CASSLEAGIISPLHF.

This clonotype was counted at least ten times. V gene TRBV7-3 combines with J gene TRBJ2-3, with 7 bases lining up with TRBD1. From germline, CDR1 is SGHTA and CDR2 FQGTGA. This CDR3 spans 15 amino acids. V dropped 2 bases and J dropped 4; count of bases not matched to a gene: 6. CDR3 coding DNA: TGTGCCAGCAGCTTAGACAGGGTAGATGCAGATACGCAGTATTTT. It yields the protein CASSLDRVDADTQYF.